What follows are 7 T cell receptor beta chains derived from one specimen sequenced in a study of blood T cells in healthy people across ages. Alongside a J-beta primer mix, a sample-barcoded 5' primer served in a second PCR lasting about 7 to 12 cycles. TCRdb recomputed calls from the 5' RACE reads with MiXCR, one row per CDR3 protein. The repertoire includes about 1,500,000 distinct CDR3 sequences, roughly 30% of them detected once, and about 8% sits in the top ten. The specimen was blood. The receptors here all came from a woman in her twenties or thirties in good health.

The V call is TRBV7-2, the J call TRBJ2-1; 11 positions match TRBD2. CDR1 is SGHTA, CDR2 FQGNSA, per germline. The ends lost 1 base at V and 6 bases at J; junction bases unmatched: 8. CDR3 length: 17 residues. The CDR3 nucleotides are TGTGCCAGCAGCTTAGGCACTAGCGGGGGCCTTCGCAATGAGCAGTTCTTC. Translated: CASSLGTSGGLRNEQFF.

This clonotype was observed at least ten times. The chain employs TRBV20-1 and TRBJ2-1; 13 bases align to TRBD2. The CDR3 is 14 amino acids. Germline CDR1 and CDR2: DFQATT and SNEGSKA (reference sequence). Trimming removed 5 bases from V and 6 bases from J; junction bases left unmatched: 4. In DNA, the CDR3 is TGCAGTGCTGCCACTAGCGGGAGGGCCAATGAGCAGTTCTTC. It translates to CSAATSGRANEQFF.

This clonotype was detected only a few times. The chain has TRBV12-3 or TRBV12-4 and TRBJ2-7, with 10 positions matching TRBD1. V trimming: 5 bases; J trimming: 2 bases; junction bases outside the gene matches: 6. The CDR3 has 15 residues. The CDR3 bases are TGTGCCAGCAGTCGGGACAGGGGTGGCCCCTACGAGCAGTACTTC. It specifies CASSRDRGGPYEQYF.

As concerns this clonotype: A much larger clone sits a single nucleotide away, making a read error possible. The V call is TRBV12-3 or TRBV12-4, the J call TRBJ2-4, with 7 bases that match TRBD1. V gave up 8 bases and J gave up 13 bases; unmatched junction bases: 14. The length of the CDR3 is 13 residues. CDR3 loop: CASRDSSINEQYF. In DNA, the CDR3 is TGTGCCAGCCGGGACAGCTCCATTAATGAGCAGTACTTC.

The chain has TRBV5-1 and TRBJ2-1; no clear D gene. V was trimmed by 4 bases and J by 8 bases, leaving 13 bases between them. Germline assignment: CDR1 SGHRS and CDR2 YFSETQ. The CDR3 consists of 13 residues. The CDR3: CASSHPRLDEQFF. The CDR3 DNA reads as TGCGCCAGCAGCCACCCGCGTCTGGATGAGCAGTTCTTC. The full variable domain, completed using reference TRBV5-1 and TRBJ2-1, is KAGVTQTPRYLIKTRGQQVTLSCSPISGHRSVSWYQQTPGQGLQFLFEYFSETQRNKGNFPGRFSGRQFSNSRSEMNVSTLELGDSALYLCASSHPRLDEQFFGPGTRLTVL.

Regarding this clonotype: A junction boundary mismatches the germline segment, possibly from a read error. The chain has TRBV20-1 and TRBJ2-1; D perhaps matches TRBD2 (6 bases). Germline loops: CDR1 DFQATT, CDR2 SNEGSKA (reference sequence). The length of the CDR3 is 15 residues. CDR3 loop: CNAPTTTSMINEQFF. CDR3 sequence (DNA): TGCAATGCTCCCACCACCACTAGCATGATCAATGAGCAGTTCTTC.

The rearrangement uses TRBV5-1 and TRBJ2-1; tentative D call: TRBD1 (7 bases). Looked up from germline, CDR1 is SGHRS and CDR2 is YFSETQ. This CDR3 is built from 15 residues. Trimming removed 2 bases at V and 5 bases at J, with 14 bases between. Here the CDR3 reads CASSLVQGRNNEQFF. The CDR3 DNA sequence: TGCGCCAGCAGCTTAGTACAGGGGAGGAACAATGAGCAGTTCTTC.